What follows describes a single TCR beta chain. Germline V gives CDR1 MGHRA, CDR2 YSYEKL. V lost 0 bases to trimming and J lost 0 bases; unmatched junction nucleotides: 9. The CDR3 is 20 residues long. The data stem from a study of shared clonotypes between healthy human individuals. CD4+ cells were split into CD45RA+ naive and CD45RA-negative memory subsets. Produced via immunoSEQ multiplex PCR; TCRdb's table is partial and in-frame only. The sample yields about a million clones, approximately 75% seen once. This TCR derives from a man aged 18 to 29 in good health. Some clones in this sample may be carry-over from other donors' samples. This chain joins TRBV4-1 and TRBJ2-1; 12 positions agree with TRBD2. What was sequenced was memory CD4+ T cells from PBMCs. The subset here: CD45RA-negative fraction. CDR3 residues: CASSQEGLAGYSSSYNEQFF. The CDR3 bases are TGCGCCAGCAGCCAAGAGGGACTAGCGGGCTATTCGAGCTCCTACAATGAGCAGTTCTTC.